This T cell receptor beta chain appears in the sequencing data of a study of T cells after yellow fever vaccination. Study at large: The SMART-Seq v4 Ultra Low Input method served to prepare the low-cell-number fractions.

The study's findings and limits: Detected again after the booster were most primary-vaccination clones, at nearly 97% CD4 and 80% to 90% CD8.

The V gene lost 4 bases and the J gene lost 2 bases, with 6 bases spanning the gap. Looked up from germline, CDR1 is MNHNY and CDR2 is SVGAGI (reference sequence). The CDR3 totals 12 residues. Via MiXCR, TCRdb re-called the 5' RACE reads, giving one row per CDR3 protein. The sample carries about 45,000 distinct CDR3 sequences, roughly 7% recorded once. This clonotype was found many times. The receptor's source is a man under 40 who received the YFV17D yellow fever vaccine. The genes are TRBV6-6 and TRBJ2-7; D not certain. The sample was CD8+ T cells not binding an NS4B(214-222) dextramer, sorted from PBMCs, taken 45 days after the yellow fever booster vaccination. In nucleotides, the CDR3 is TGTGCCAGCAGTTTTCGACCCTACGAGCAGTACTTC. This sequence encodes CASSFRPYEQYF.